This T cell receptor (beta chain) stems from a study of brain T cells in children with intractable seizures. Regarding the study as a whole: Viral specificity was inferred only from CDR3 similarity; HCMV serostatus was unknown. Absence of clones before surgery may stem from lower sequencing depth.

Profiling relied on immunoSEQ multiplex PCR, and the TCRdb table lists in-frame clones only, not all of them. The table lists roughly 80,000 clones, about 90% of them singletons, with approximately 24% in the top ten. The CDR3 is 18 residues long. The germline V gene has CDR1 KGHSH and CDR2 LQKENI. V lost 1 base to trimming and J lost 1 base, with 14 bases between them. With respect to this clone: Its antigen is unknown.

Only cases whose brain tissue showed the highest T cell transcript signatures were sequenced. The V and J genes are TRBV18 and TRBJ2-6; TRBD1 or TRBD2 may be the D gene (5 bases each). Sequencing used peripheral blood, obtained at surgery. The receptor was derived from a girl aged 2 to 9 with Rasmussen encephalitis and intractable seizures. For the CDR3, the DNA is TGTGCCAGCTCACCACGTCCGGGGCTCCTTTCTGGGGCCAACGTCCTGACTTTC. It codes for CASSPRPGLLSGANVLTF. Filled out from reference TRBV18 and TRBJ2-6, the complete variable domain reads NAGVMQNPRHLVRRRGQEARLRCSPMKGHSHVYWYRQLPEEGLKFMVYLQKENIIDESGMPKERFSAEFPKEGPSILRIQQVVRGDSAAYFCASSPRPGLLSGANVLTFGAGSRLTVL.